A single sample is the source of the 13 T cell receptor beta chains below, sequenced in a study of T cell responses to AZD1222 COVID-19 vaccine. Some clones are missing from TCRdb's copy, which holds only in-frame ones; the method was immunoSEQ multiplex PCR. The sample holds around 58,000 clones, 80% to 90% seen once. Sequences were derived from peripheral blood, sampled on day 0 of AZD1222 vaccination. These receptors all stem from an adult in good health.

This clone has just one count. For the CDR3, the DNA is TGTGCCAGCAGTTTGCCCAAAGAAACAGGGTATGGCAATCAGCCCCAGCATTTT. The encoded protein is CASSLPKETGYGNQPQHF. This sequence joins TRBV28 and TRBJ1-5; TRBD1 is a possible D gene (6 bases). Trimming stripped 3 bases from V and 2 bases from J, with 20 bases between. CDR3 length: 18 residues. Germline-derived CDR1 and CDR2 are MDHEN and SYDVKM.

The rearrangement joins TRBV28 to TRBJ2-2; D gene unclear. Looked up from germline, CDR1 is MDHEN and CDR2 is SYDVKM. The V end was cut by 7 bases, the J end by 0 bases, with 15 bases between. CDR3 size: 16 residues. CDR3 protein: CASTPGYPTNTGELFF. CDR3 nucleotides: TGTGCCAGCACCCCCGGTTACCCTACGAACACCGGGGAGCTGTTTTTT.

V and J are TRBV19 and TRBJ1-5, with a possible D match to TRBD1 (6 bases). The CDR3 has 18 amino acids. With 3 bases removed from V and 2 bases from J, the gap between germline ends came to 20 bases. Looked up from germline, CDR1 is LNHDA and CDR2 is SQIVND (reference sequence). As DNA, the CDR3 is TGTGCCAGTAGTATCACCGGGACACTTTCGGAGCGCAATCAGCCCCAGCATTTT. Encoded protein: CASSITGTLSERNQPQHF.

This chain joins TRBV6-5 and TRBJ1-1, with D possibly being TRBD1 (5 bases). V shed 6 bases and J shed 3 bases, with 14 bases lying between them. This CDR3 region has 14 residues. CDR1 is MNHEY and CDR2 is SVGAGI in the germline V gene. In nucleotides, the CDR3 is TGTGCCAGCAGGGTCGGGGGAGGGCACACTGAAGCTTTCTTT. Its protein product is CASRVGGGHTEAFF.

The chain has TRBV9 and TRBJ2-3; 10 positions match TRBD2. The CDR3 spans 15 residues. CDR1 is SGDLS, CDR2 YYNGEE, per germline. J gave up 12 bases and V 0 bases, and 10 bases lay outside the gene matches. The CDR3 reads CASSVEASGGVKQYF. Written as DNA, the CDR3 is TGTGCCAGCAGCGTAGAGGCCAGCGGGGGGGTAAAACAGTATTTT.

This sequence joins TRBV2 and TRBJ2-7, with D perhaps TRBD2 (5 bases). The CDR3 is 16 residues long. The V and J ends lost 8 bases and 2 bases respectively, with 22 bases between them. Germline assignment: CDR1 SNHLY and CDR2 FYNNEI. CDR3 loop: CASLLGVGSGAYEQYF. The CDR3 DNA reads as TGTGCCAGCCTCTTAGGTGTTGGGAGTGGCGCCTACGAGCAGTACTTC.

The chain links TRBV14 to TRBJ1-1; TRBD1 matches 7 bases. CDR1 and CDR2 (germline): SGHDN, FVKESK. V was clipped by 10 bases and J by 9 bases; unmatched bases: 8. The CDR3 totals 11 residues. The CDR3 loop reads CAIFRTGKAFF. CDR3 coding DNA: TGTGCCATCTTTCGGACAGGTAAAGCTTTCTTT.

The chain uses TRBV19 and TRBJ1-2, with 7 bases lining up with TRBD1. From germline, CDR1 is LNHDA and CDR2 SQIVND (reference sequence). This CDR3 is built from 16 residues. V lost 5 bases, J lost 4 bases, and 13 bases stayed unmatched. CDR3 protein: CASSFLLGGGGYGYTF. CDR3 nucleotide sequence: TGTGCCAGTAGTTTCCTTCTCGGAGGGGGCGGCTATGGCTACACCTTC.

This clone has a handful of counts. The J gene is TRBJ1-6, the V gene TRBV7-2; a weak D match, TRBD1 (5 bases). This CDR3 comprises 17 residues. V shed 5 bases and J shed 9 bases, with 23 bases lying between them. Looked up from germline, CDR1 is SGHTA and CDR2 is FQGNSA. The CDR3: CASSQEGLGEIFSPLHF. In DNA, the CDR3 is TGTGCCAGCAGCCAGGAGGGGTTAGGCGAAATTTTTTCACCCCTCCACTTT. The entire variable domain, with the rest obtained from reference TRBV7-2 and TRBJ1-6, is as follows: GAGVSQSPSNKVTEKGKDVELRCDPISGHTALYWYRQSLGQGLEFLIYFQGNSAPDKSGLPSDRFSAERTGGSVSTLTIQRTQQEDSAVYLCASSQEGLGEIFSPLHFGNGTRLTVT.

The chain joins TRBV27 to TRBJ2-7; D is ambiguous. The CDR3 has 14 amino acids. Germline CDR1 reads MNHEY; CDR2 reads SMNVEV (reference sequence). Between the trimmed V and J ends, which lost 6 bases and 0 bases, there was a span of 12 bases. In DNA form, the CDR3 reads TGTGCCAGCAGCTTCCAAGGCAGCTCCTACGAGCAGTACTTC. Its protein product is CASSFQGSSYEQYF.

The V call is TRBV2, the J call TRBJ1-1; D may be TRBD1 (5 bases). Per the germline V gene, CDR1 is SNHLY and CDR2 is FYNNEI. The V end lost 7 bases, the J end lost 5 bases, and 11 bases lay between the germline ends. This CDR3 has 12 residues. This CDR3 is CASKSGGTEAFF. The CDR3 DNA follows: TGTGCCAGCAAATCGGGGGGGACTGAAGCTTTCTTT.

In DNA, the CDR3 is TGTGCCAGCAATATTTCAGGGGAGGGGGAAGCTTTCTTT. Translation: CASNISGEGEAFF. This chain uses TRBV21-1 with TRBJ1-1. TRBV21-1 is described as a pseudogene. The CDR3 has 13 residues.

The genes are TRBV5-1 and TRBJ1-2; 7 nucleotides match TRBD1. The junction had 16 bases not matched to a gene; V was cut back by 3 bases and J by 2 bases. This CDR3 has 18 amino acids. In germline, CDR1 is SGHRS, CDR2 YFSETQ. CDR3 in DNA: TGCGCCAGCAGCTCACAGGGGCCGCCCATTGAACTCAACTATGGCTACACCTTC. Translation: CASSSQGPPIELNYGYTF. The variable domain in full, completed from reference TRBV5-1 and TRBJ1-2, reads KAGVTQTPRYLIKTRGQQVTLSCSPISGHRSVSWYQQTPGQGLQFLFEYFSETQRNKGNFPGRFSGRQFSNSRSEMNVSTLELGDSALYLCASSSQGPPIELNYGYTFGSGTRLTVV.